This paragraph covers one TCR beta chain sequence. This specimen belongs to a study of blood T cell repertoires in COVID-19. Germline lookup yields CDR1 SQVTM and CDR2 ANQGSEA. The CDR3 is made up of 11 amino acids. Between the trimmed V and J ends, which lost 7 bases and 4 bases, there was a span of 8 bases. Using immunoSEQ multiplex PCR, the repertoire was profiled, and TCRdb retains in-frame clones only, with some absent. The table has roughly 250,000 clones, around 83% seen once. This sequence originates from a man aged 35-49 years with active or convalescent COVID-19. Sequences were obtained from peripheral blood. This sequence joins TRBV29-1 and TRBJ2-1; possibly TRBD2 for D (6 bases). CDR3: CSDGGYNEQFF. As DNA, the CDR3 is TGCAGCGATGGGGGGTACAATGAGCAGTTCTTC.